The 24 T cell receptor beta chains below come from one sample, sequenced in a study of early T cells in non-severe SARS-CoV-2 infection. MiXCR was run by TCRdb on the 5' RACE reads, yielding one entry per CDR3 protein. The sample lists 85,000 to 90,000 distinct CDR3 sequences; over 13% were seen once. What was sequenced was whole blood. The receptors come from an adult who was a healthcare worker with PCR-confirmed SARS-CoV-2 infection or an uninfected control (not recorded which).

This clonotype was detected a few times. The chain combines TRBV19 with TRBJ2-6; tentatively, D is TRBD2 (6 bases). Germline V gene lookup returns CDR1 LNHDA and CDR2 SQIVND (reference sequence). The germline V and J ends were trimmed by 4 bases and 0 bases, with 10 bases remaining between them. CDR3 length equals 16 residues. CDR3 loop: CASSNPAGSGANVLTF. The CDR3, as DNA: TGTGCCAGTAGTAACCCAGCGGGCTCTGGGGCCAACGTCCTGACTTTC.

This sequence joins TRBV21-1 and TRBJ1-1. TRBV21-1 is flagged as a pseudogene. The CDR3 runs to 15 residues. CDR3 protein: CASSKVTRTNTEAFF. Written as DNA, the CDR3 is TGTGCCAGCAGCAAAGTCACCAGAACGAACACTGAAGCTTTCTTT.

This clonotype has only a few counts. The CDR3 bases are TGTGCCAGCAGCCTCCCTGGGGGTAGCGACTACAATGAGCAGTTCTTC. Protein: CASSLPGGSDYNEQFF. The chain couples TRBV4-2 to TRBJ2-1, with D perhaps being TRBD1 or TRBD2 (5 bases each). V gave up 4 bases and J gave up 3 bases, with 16 bases separating them. The CDR3 has 16 amino acids. The germline CDR1 and CDR2 sequences are LGHNA and YNFKEQ.

In its sample, this clonotype was seen a few times. The genes are TRBV24-1 and TRBJ1-2; D is unresolved. Germline V gene sequence: CDR1 KGHDR, CDR2 SFDVKD. The CDR3 extends over 11 amino acids. Trimming took off 9 bases at V and 8 bases at J, with 12 bases between the two ends. This CDR3 is CATGREGGYTF. The CDR3, as DNA: TGTGCCACCGGTCGGGAGGGCGGCTACACCTTC.

This clonotype has just a few counts. This sequence joins TRBV19 and TRBJ2-5; 8 bases match TRBD2. The V gene's germline CDR1 is LNHDA and CDR2 SQIVND (reference sequence). Trimming took 6 bases from V and 4 from J; bases not matched to a gene: 1. The CDR3 has 12 amino acids. The CDR3 here is CASRLAGETQYF. DNA for the CDR3: TGTGCCAGTAGGCTAGCGGGAGAGACCCAGTACTTC.

Many counts were recorded for this clonotype. The chain recombines TRBV7-2 with TRBJ2-1; no firm D call. V was trimmed by 2 bases and J by 3 bases, leaving 14 bases between them. Germline-derived CDR1 and CDR2 are SGHTA and FQGNSA. CDR3 size: 16 residues. In nucleotides, the CDR3 is TGTGCCAGCAGCTTACCTCCTAGGAATTACTACAATGAGCAGTTCTTC. This gives the protein CASSLPPRNYYNEQFF.

At least ten counts were recorded for this clonotype. The chain combines TRBV4-1 with TRBJ2-7; 8 bases agree with TRBD2. Germline lookup yields CDR1 MGHRA and CDR2 YSYEKL. V lost 1 base and J lost 6; bases outside the gene matches: 8. CDR3 size: 15 residues. Here the CDR3 DNA reads TGCGCCAGCAGCCAAGGGACTAGCAAGGGTCGCGAGCAGTACTTC. Amino acids: CASSQGTSKGREQYF.

This clonotype appeared many times. The gene calls are TRBV5-4 and TRBJ1-6, with a weak D call TRBD1 (5 bases). The CDR3 runs to 15 residues. The germline gives CDR1 SGHNT, CDR2 YYREEE (reference sequence). V lost 0 bases to trimming and J lost 9 bases, with 13 bases between them. This chain's CDR3 is CASSLDRGVGSPLHF. Written as DNA, the CDR3 is TGTGCCAGCAGCTTGGATCGGGGCGTGGGTTCACCCCTCCACTTT.

The table lists this clonotype with many counts. The CDR3 nucleotides are TGCAGTGCCAGGGGCGGGGGGTCGTTAGCCAAAAACATTCAGTACTTC. It yields the protein CSARGGGSLAKNIQYF. This chain links TRBV20-1 with TRBJ2-4; 8 bases are a match to TRBD2. CDR1 is DFQATT and CDR2 is SNEGSKA in the germline V gene (reference sequence). After removal of 6 bases from V and 0 bases from J, the junction contained 10 bases not matched to a gene. The CDR3 is 16 residues long.

This chain connects TRBV30 to TRBJ1-1, with a possible D match to TRBD1 (5 bases). Germline V gene lookup returns CDR1 GTSNPN and CDR2 SVGIG (reference sequence). Trimming removed 5 bases from V and 8 bases from J, with 12 bases in between. The CDR3 spans 11 residues. The DNA of the CDR3 is TGTGCCTGGGGAGGAGGGGCCGAAGCTTTCTTT. This codes for CAWGGGAEAFF.

The chain is built from TRBV7-9 and TRBJ1-4, with TRBD1 as a possible D gene (5 bases). This CDR3 spans 16 amino acids. CDR1 is SEHNR, CDR2 FQNEAQ, per germline (reference sequence). V was pared by 1 base and J by 2 bases, with 11 bases between. The CDR3 region has the DNA TGTGCCAGCAGCTTAGATAGCGGGGGGACTAATGAAAAACTGTTTTTT. Its translation is CASSLDSGGTNEKLFF. Complete variable domain (other parts from reference TRBV7-9 and TRBJ1-4): DTGVSQNPRHKITKRGQNVTFRCDPISEHNRLYWYRQTLGQGPEFLTYFQNEAQLEKSRLLSDRFSAERPKGSFSTLEIQRTEQGDSAMYLCASSLDSGGTNEKLFFGSGTQLSVL.

This clonotype was detected only a few times. DNA for the CDR3: TGTGCCAGCAGCTTGAAGGAAGTCGATGAGACCCAGTACTTC. Protein: CASSLKEVDETQYF. The chain combines TRBV5-6 with TRBJ2-5; no clear D gene. This CDR3 contains 14 residues. Germline V lookup: CDR1 SGHDT, CDR2 YYEEEE. The V gene lost 1 base and the J gene lost 5 bases, with 12 bases spanning the gap.

The genes are TRBV29-1 and TRBJ1-1; D gene ambiguous. Trimming cost V 7 bases and J 4 bases, with 16 bases left between them. CDR3 size: 13 residues. Germline V gives CDR1 SQVTM, CDR2 ANQGSEA. CDR3 coding DNA: TGCAGCGCCCCGCGTCCGGGAGGCACTGAAGCTTTCTTT. This encodes CSAPRPGGTEAFF. Looking up the rest from reference TRBV29-1 and TRBJ1-1 gives the full variable domain: SAVISQKPSRDICQRGTSLTIQCQVDSQVTMMFWYRQQPGQSLTLIATANQGSEATYESGFVIDKFPISRPNLTFSTLTVSNMSPEDSSIYLCSAPRPGGTEAFFGQGTRLTVV.

This clonotype was observed a few times. V and J are TRBV18 and TRBJ2-3, with 10 bases that match TRBD2. After removal of 6 bases from V and 3 bases from J, the junction contained 12 bases not matched to a gene. The CDR3 is made up of 17 amino acids. In germline, CDR1 is KGHSH, CDR2 LQKENI. The CDR3 is CASSAASGRAGTDTQYF. CDR3 bases: TGTGCCAGCTCCGCCGCGAGCGGGAGGGCCGGGACAGATACGCAGTATTTT.

This clonotype appeared a few times. The V call is TRBV28, the J call TRBJ2-3; 7 bases fit TRBD2. This CDR3 is 16 amino acids long. After removal of 3 bases from V and 2 bases from J, the junction contained 8 bases not matched to a gene. Germline V CDR1 and CDR2: MDHEN, SYDVKM. DNA of the CDR3: TGTGCCAGCAGTTTGCGGGAGCGGTTATCCACAGATACGCAGTATTTT. Protein product: CASSLRERLSTDTQYF.

The rearrangement joins TRBV12-3 or TRBV12-4 to TRBJ2-2, with D unclear. V was clipped by 3 bases and J by 5 bases, with 10 bases between them. CDR3 length: 14 residues. CDR3 DNA sequence: TGTGCCAGCAGTTTTGACCACTCGACCGGGGAGCTGTTTTTT. Translated: CASSFDHSTGELFF.

This clonotype was detected many times. The V call is TRBV30, the J call TRBJ2-7, with D perhaps matching TRBD2 (7 bases). CDR1 and CDR2 from the germline V gene are GTSNPN and SVGIG (reference sequence). Trimming cost V 4 bases and J 0 bases, with 10 bases left between them. This CDR3 is 13 amino acids long. Here the CDR3 reads CAWTGGYSYEQYF. In nucleotides, the CDR3 is TGTGCCTGGACGGGGGGCTACTCCTACGAGCAGTACTTC. Supplemented by reference TRBV30 and TRBJ2-7, the full variable domain reads SQTIHQWPATLVQPVGSPLSLECTVEGTSNPNLYWYRQAAGRGLQLLFYSVGIGQISSEVPQNLSASRPQDRQFILSSKKLLLSDSGFYLCAWTGGYSYEQYFGPGTRLTVT.

There are a few counts of this clonotype. This chain uses TRBV10-1 with TRBJ2-1; 7 positions match TRBD2. V shed 0 bases and J 7 bases; nucleotides not matched to a gene: 18. Germline V CDR1 and CDR2: WNHNN, SYGVQD (reference sequence). There are 19 residues in the CDR3. CDR3 sequence (DNA): TGCGCCAGCAGTGAGTCAAGGTACTCGACTAGCTGGGGTCTGAATGAGCAGTTCTTC. Its translation: CASSESRYSTSWGLNEQFF.

This clonotype appeared many times. The chain is built from TRBV7-9 and TRBJ2-2, with D unresolved. The length of the CDR3 is 12 residues. Between the trimmed V and J ends, which lost 3 bases and 7 bases, there was a span of 6 bases. The V gene's germline CDR1 is SEHNR and CDR2 FQNEAQ (reference sequence). CDR3 coding DNA: TGTGCCAGCAGCTTCGGTGGCGGGGAGCTGTTTTTT. It translates to CASSFGGGELFF.

The chain is built from TRBV27 and TRBJ2-1, with a possible D match to TRBD1 (6 bases). Germline-derived CDR1 and CDR2 are MNHEY and SMNVEV (reference sequence). This CDR3 region has 13 residues. V lost 2 bases to trimming and J lost 7 bases, with 9 bases between them. CDR3 residues: CASSLATGNEQFF. CDR3 nucleotide sequence: TGTGCCAGCAGTTTAGCCACAGGGAATGAGCAGTTCTTC.

This clonotype was seen at least ten times. This CDR3 is CASSSVGQETQYF. CDR3 sequence (DNA): TGTGCCAGCAGCTCCGTGGGCCAAGAGACCCAGTACTTC. The chain employs TRBV5-6 and TRBJ2-5; no reliable D call. There are 13 residues in the CDR3. The germline gives CDR1 SGHDT, CDR2 YYEEEE. V dropped 3 bases and J dropped 1 base, with 7 bases sitting between them.

Ten or more counts support this clonotype. The V call is TRBV6-5, the J call TRBJ2-7, with 12 bases aligning to TRBD2. Germline lookup yields CDR1 MNHEY and CDR2 SVGAGI. Trimming took 2 bases from V and 3 from J; bases not matched to a gene: 5. There are 16 residues in the CDR3. The CDR3 reads CASSYGLAGGYYEQYF. For the CDR3, the DNA is TGTGCCAGCAGTTACGGGCTAGCGGGAGGGTACTACGAGCAGTACTTC.

The sample holds a few counts of this clonotype. The chain has TRBV7-9 and TRBJ2-7; D gene ambiguous. The CDR3 runs to 12 residues. V lost 9 bases, J lost 3 bases, and 12 bases lay in between. The germline V gene has CDR1 SEHNR and CDR2 FQNEAQ (reference sequence). The CDR3 nucleotides read TGTGCCAGTTCGCAGTTAAACTACGAGCAGTACTTC. Translating it yields CASSQLNYEQYF.

This clonotype was found a few times. The CDR3 nucleotides read TGTGCCAGCAGTCCGTTCAAACTAGCGGCTACGTACAATGAGCAGTTCTTC. Its protein product is CASSPFKLAATYNEQFF. This chain uses TRBV28 with TRBJ2-1; 8 bases map to TRBD2. Germline assignment: CDR1 MDHEN and CDR2 SYDVKM. The ends lost 5 bases at V and 4 bases at J; junction bases unmatched: 13. This CDR3 spans 17 amino acids.